This TCR beta chain appears in the sequencing data of a study of chemoradiotherapy in HPV16-positive cancers. Libraries were prepared by immunoSEQ multiplex PCR; TCRdb keeps only in-frame clonotypes and omits some of them. The table includes around 8,800 clones, roughly 80% detected once. Germline V gene data show CDR1 as SGHTA and CDR2 as FQGNSA. V gave up 5 bases and J gave up 2 bases, with 11 bases separating them. This CDR3 is 14 amino acids long. Points on this clone: What it binds is not known.

Overall study results and limits: During treatment, candidate HPV-specific clones and E7-related motifs expanded in tumor. HPV-specific T cells were functionally defined from only a couple of HPV16-positive patients.

This rearrangement joins TRBV7-2 to TRBJ2-3; no firm D call. The source is a human donor with HPV-associated anogenital cancer. The source material was tumor tissue, sampled from a patient who underwent chemoradiotherapy. The CDR3 DNA is TGTGCCAGCAGCCAAGTCACTAACACAGATACGCAGTATTTT. Translating gives CASSQVTNTDTQYF.